This T cell receptor beta chain was obtained from a study of OX40 agonist ivuxolimab in advanced cancers. Turning to the study itself: Under the entry rules, prior anti-PD-1, anti-PD-L1 or anti-CTLA-4 therapy was allowed, and roughly 41% had some. Study findings and constraints: CD8+ T cells were the subset that, on average, had more expanded clones than CD4+.

As concerns this clone: The antigen remains undetermined.

The germline CDR1 and CDR2 sequences are MGHDK and SYGVNS. V was pared by 2 bases and J by 5 bases, with 13 bases between. The CDR3 runs 14 residues. Clones were sequenced by immunoSEQ multiplex PCR, and TCRdb holds only the in-frame ones, with some missing. The sample has 55,000 to 70,000 clones; about 87% are singletons. This TCR came from an adult with an advanced solid tumor such as melanoma, head and neck, liver or kidney cancer. The specimen comprised CD4+ or CD8+ T cells sorted from blood, sampled in a trial of the OX40 agonist ivuxolimab. This sequence joins TRBV25-1 and TRBJ2-7; tentatively, D is TRBD2 (5 bases). The CDR3 DNA reads TGTGCCAGCAGTGAAGGAGGATCAAGCGACGAGCAGTACTTC. Protein: CASSEGGSSDEQYF.